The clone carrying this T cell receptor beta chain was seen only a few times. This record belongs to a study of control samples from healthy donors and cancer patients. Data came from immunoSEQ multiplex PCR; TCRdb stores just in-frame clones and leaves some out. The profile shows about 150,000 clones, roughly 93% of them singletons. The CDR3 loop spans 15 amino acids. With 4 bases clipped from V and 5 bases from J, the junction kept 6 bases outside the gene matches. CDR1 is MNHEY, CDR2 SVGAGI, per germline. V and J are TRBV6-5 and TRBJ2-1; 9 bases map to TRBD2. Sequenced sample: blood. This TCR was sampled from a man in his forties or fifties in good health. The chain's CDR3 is CASSFLAGLNNEQFF. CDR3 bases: TGTGCCAGCAGTTTTCTAGCGGGACTCAACAATGAGCAGTTCTTC.